The rows below give T cell receptor beta chains drawn from one sample of a study of T cell responses to AZD1222 COVID-19 vaccine. TCRdb keeps only in-frame clones here, not all; method: immunoSEQ multiplex PCR. This sample carries 140,000 to 150,000 clones, under 95% of them seen once, and the ten largest clones take about 2%. The sample here was peripheral blood, taken 28 days after the second AZD1222 dose. The receptor set was obtained from an adult who received the AZD1222 COVID-19 vaccine. Each CDR3 is given with its conserved first and last residue. A D gene is named only where the DNA matches it firmly. Expanded clones get a size class; other rows say once, few or many, or leave the size out.

>TRBV11-2|TRBJ2-1|once|TRBD2
TGTGCCAGCAGCCATTCGACTAGCGGGATTGACAATGAGCAGTTCTTC
CASSHSTSGIDNEQFF
>TRBV4-1|TRBJ1-2|NA|NA
TGCGCCAGCAGCCAAGAAGGGACGGTCTATGGCTACACCTTC
CASSQEGTVYGYTF
>TRBV3-1/TRBV3-2|TRBJ2-1|NA|NA
TGTGCCAGCAGCCAATCTAATAGCGCCTACTCCTACAATGAGCAGTTCTTC
CASSQSNSAYSYNEQFF
>TRBV27|TRBJ2-7|NA|TRBD1
TGTGCCAGCAGTTCCGGGACAGGGTCTTTCCCCTACGAGCAGTACTTC
CASSSGTGSFPYEQYF
>TRBV29-1|TRBJ2-7|NA|NA
TGCAGCGTGGGGGACAACCTCTCCTACGAGCAGTACTTC
CSVGDNLSYEQYF
>TRBV5-6|TRBJ2-7|NA|TRBD1
TGTGCCAGCAGCCTCTTCCGGGACAGGGGGCTTGAGCAGTACTTC
CASSLFRDRGLEQYF
>TRBV7-3|TRBJ2-4|NA|NA
TGTGCCAGCAGCCTCAGCGCGGGCTCCAAAAACATTCAGTACTTC
CASSLSAGSKNIQYF
>TRBV30|TRBJ2-7|once|NA
TGTGCCTGGAGTCTACGACACGAGCAGTACTTC
CAWSLRHEQYF
>TRBV7-2|TRBJ2-5|once|TRBD1
TGTGCCAGCAGCCTCATGGGACAGGGGGCCGGAGAGACCCAGTACTTC
CASSLMGQGAGETQYF
>TRBV7-9|TRBJ2-3|NA|NA
TGTGCCAGCAGCCAACCCATGTCAGATACGCAGTATTTT
CASSQPMSDTQYF
>TRBV10-3|TRBJ1-3|NA|NA
TGTGCCATACAGGGAGCTGGAAACACCATATATTTT
CAIQGAGNTIYF
>TRBV6-5|TRBJ1-2|NA|NA
TGTGCCAGTACCAAGGGAGGGTATGGCTACACCTTC
CASTKGGYGYTF
>TRBV7-2|TRBJ1-2|NA|NA
TGTGCCAGCAGCCTCCCCCCAGTTGAGGGCTACACCTTC
CASSLPPVEGYTF
>TRBV27|TRBJ1-1|NA|NA
TGTGCCAGCAGTTTAACGTTTACGGGGAAGAACACTGAAGCTTTCTTT
CASSLTFTGKNTEAFF
>TRBV7-8|TRBJ2-1|NA|TRBD2
TGTGCCAGCAGCTTAGTTAGCGGGAGGCCCTACAATGAGCAGTTCTTC
CASSLVSGRPYNEQFF
>TRBV12-3/TRBV12-4|TRBJ1-1|NA|TRBD1
TGTGCCAGCAGTTCAGGGGGCGTCACTGAAGCTTTCTTT
CASSSGGVTEAFF
>TRBV19|TRBJ1-5|NA|NA
TGTGCCAGGGCGGGGATTAGCAATCAGCCCCAGCATTTT
CARAGISNQPQHF
>TRBV5-4|TRBJ2-2|few|NA
TGTGCCAGCAGCGCACGGGTGACAGGAGCAAACACCGGGGAGCTGTTTTTT
CASSARVTGANTGELFF
>TRBV5-1|TRBJ2-2|few|TRBD2
TGCGCCAGCAGCCCCGTCCCAACTAGCGCGGGGCTAGTGGAGCTGTTTTTT
CASSPVPTSAGLVELFF
>TRBV7-2|TRBJ1-6|NA|NA
TGTGCCAGCAGCATCCAGACAGATAGTAATTCACCCCTCCACTTT
CASSIQTDSNSPLHF
>TRBV27|TRBJ1-5|NA|TRBD1
TGTGCCAGCAGTTTTCGGGGACAGGGGTTCAATCAGCCCCAGCATTTT
CASSFRGQGFNQPQHF
>TRBV15|TRBJ1-5|once|NA
TGTGCCACCAGCAGAGATGGGGGGGGCAATCAGCCCCAGCATTTT
CATSRDGGGNQPQHF
>TRBV6-5|TRBJ1-3|NA|NA
TGTGCCAGCAACGGGGGAGGAAACACCATATATTTT
CASNGGGNTIYF
>TRBV19|TRBJ1-4|NA|NA
TGTGCCAGTAGTACCGGGATTTCAACTAATGAAAAACTGTTTTTT
CASSTGISTNEKLFF
>TRBV24-1|TRBJ2-1|NA|NA
TGTGCCACCAGTACCTGGCGGGGGCCTTACAATGAGCAGTTCTTC
CATSTWRGPYNEQFF
>TRBV5-1|TRBJ2-7|NA|NA
TGCGCCAGCAGCTTGGTGACCACTATAACCTCCGAGCAGTACTTC
CASSLVTTITSEQYF
>TRBV12-3/TRBV12-4|TRBJ2-1|few|TRBD1
TGTGCCACCGGGACAGGGTTCTGGAATGAGCAGTTCTTC
CATGTGFWNEQFF
>TRBV14|TRBJ1-4|NA|NA
TGTGCCAGCAGCCAAGATAGGCAGGGACTGTTTTTT
CASSQDRQGLFF
>TRBV10-3|TRBJ2-7|few|NA
TGTGCCATCAGTGAAGTTGGCTACGAGCAGTACTTC
CAISEVGYEQYF
>TRBV2|TRBJ1-5|NA|NA
TGTGCCAGCAGGTATAGCAATCAGCCCCAGCATTTT
CASRYSNQPQHF
>TRBV18|TRBJ2-2|NA|NA
TGTGCCAGCTCACCAGCGGGCCACCTCCCGCGGGGCACCGGGGAGCTGTTTTTT
CASSPAGHLPRGTGELFF